This T cell receptor beta chain was recovered during a study of prognosis after radiotherapy for stage I lung cancer. Study in general: The radiotherapy was SBRT split into 3 to 5 fractions, giving a biologically effective dose of at least 100 Gy.

Peripheral venous blood was drawn in six-milliliter volumes, with a draw taken at each of two separate time points. Template was genomic DNA; TCR beta CDR3 amplified in two multiplex PCR rounds. During first-round PCR, primers specific to each TRBV and TRBJ gene were used. TCRdb re-called the multiplex PCR reads with MiXCR, one entry per CDR3 protein. The repertoire holds approximately 16,000 distinct CDR3 sequences, with roughly 30% as singletons. The CDR3 spans 11 residues. V lost 10 bases and J lost 4, with 8 bases in between. The germline CDR1 and CDR2 sequences are SNHLY and FYNNEI. This clonotype is medium-sized (0.01 to 0.1%) in the sample.

Material: PBMCs, obtained before or after stereotactic body radiation therapy (not recorded which). The sequence came from a donor at least 50 years old with non-small cell lung cancer. This chain links TRBV2 with TRBJ2-1; TRBD1 is a possible D gene (6 bases). For the CDR3, the DNA is TGTGCCAACGGACAGTACAATGAGCAGTTCTTC. It yields the protein CANGQYNEQFF. Variable domain in full (rest from reference TRBV2 and TRBJ2-1): EPEVTQTPSHQVTQMGQEVILRCVPISNHLYFYWYRQILGQKVEFLVSFYNNEISEKSEIFDDQFSVERPDGSNFTLKIRSTKLEDSAMYFCANGQYNEQFFGPGTRLTVL.